The source of this T cell receptor beta chain is a study of type 1 regulatory T cells. Across the study: This in vitro CD4 product, T-allo10, is enriched for Tr1 cells and alloantigen-specific. Study-wide findings and caveats: Compared with non-type 1 regulatory T cells, type 1 regulatory T cells showed a more restricted TCR repertoire.

The germline V gene has CDR1 MGHRA and CDR2 YSYEKL. V was shortened by 1 base and J by 4 bases, with 14 bases between the two germline ends. This CDR3 is 16 amino acids long. This clonotype appeared a few times. Its antigen is currently unknown. TCRdb redid the calling of the reads with MiXCR, one entry per CDR3 protein. The repertoire consists of under 85,000 distinct CDR3 sequences, with about 50% occurring once and the leading ten covering about 2%. This receptor was taken from a human donor in good health. The sample comprised cultured non-Tr1 T cells, either the whole culture or a sorted T cell fraction (not recorded which). The chain combines TRBV4-1 with TRBJ1-3; D might be TRBD1 (6 bases). The CDR3 bases are TGCGCCAGCAGCCAAGTCGGGGGGGCGCCCGGAAACACCATATATTTT. Amino acid sequence: CASSQVGGAPGNTIYF.